Detailed here is one T cell receptor beta chain. Its antigen is currently unknown. PCR amplification relied on 60 Vbeta primers (plus 13 Jbeta primers). Clones were read by immunoSEQ multiplex PCR, and TCRdb kept only the in-frame ones, dropping some. The repertoire includes more than 150,000 clones, roughly 82% of them detected once, and about 6.4% sits in the top ten. The germline V and J ends were trimmed by 0 bases and 1 base, with 8 bases remaining between them. Germline loops: CDR1 SGHRS, CDR2 YFSETQ. The CDR3 covers 15 residues. This sample was included in a study of cytomegalovirus exposure and HLA in healthy donors. The study, taken as a whole, reports: Roughly even sequencing depth across donors was the assumption behind the presence/absence analyses.

This receptor was obtained from a woman aged 50 to 60 in good health and CMV-seropositive. The rearrangement links TRBV5-1 to TRBJ1-3; D perhaps matches TRBD1 (5 bases). Sequenced sample: PBMCs. The CDR3 here is CASSLASGSGNTIYF. CDR3 nucleotides: TGCGCCAGCAGCTTGGCCTCAGGGTCTGGAAACACCATATATTTT.